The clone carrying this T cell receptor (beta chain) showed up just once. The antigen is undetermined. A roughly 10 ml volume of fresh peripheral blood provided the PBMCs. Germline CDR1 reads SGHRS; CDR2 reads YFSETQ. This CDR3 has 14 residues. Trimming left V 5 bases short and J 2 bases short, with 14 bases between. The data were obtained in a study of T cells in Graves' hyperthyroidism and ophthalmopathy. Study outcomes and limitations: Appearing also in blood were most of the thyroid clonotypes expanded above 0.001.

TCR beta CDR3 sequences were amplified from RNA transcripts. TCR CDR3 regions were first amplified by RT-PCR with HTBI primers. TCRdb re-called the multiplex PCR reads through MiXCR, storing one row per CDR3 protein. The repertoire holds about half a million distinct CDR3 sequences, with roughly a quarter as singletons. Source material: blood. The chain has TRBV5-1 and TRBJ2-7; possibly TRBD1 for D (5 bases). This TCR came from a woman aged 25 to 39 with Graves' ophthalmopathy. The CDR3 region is CASSRGFRTYEQYF. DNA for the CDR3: TGCGCCAGCAGTAGGGGATTTAGGACCTACGAGCAGTACTTC. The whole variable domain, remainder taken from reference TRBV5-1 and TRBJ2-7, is KAGVTQTPRYLIKTRGQQVTLSCSPISGHRSVSWYQQTPGQGLQFLFEYFSETQRNKGNFPGRFSGRQFSNSRSEMNVSTLELGDSALYLCASSRGFRTYEQYFGPGTRLTVT.